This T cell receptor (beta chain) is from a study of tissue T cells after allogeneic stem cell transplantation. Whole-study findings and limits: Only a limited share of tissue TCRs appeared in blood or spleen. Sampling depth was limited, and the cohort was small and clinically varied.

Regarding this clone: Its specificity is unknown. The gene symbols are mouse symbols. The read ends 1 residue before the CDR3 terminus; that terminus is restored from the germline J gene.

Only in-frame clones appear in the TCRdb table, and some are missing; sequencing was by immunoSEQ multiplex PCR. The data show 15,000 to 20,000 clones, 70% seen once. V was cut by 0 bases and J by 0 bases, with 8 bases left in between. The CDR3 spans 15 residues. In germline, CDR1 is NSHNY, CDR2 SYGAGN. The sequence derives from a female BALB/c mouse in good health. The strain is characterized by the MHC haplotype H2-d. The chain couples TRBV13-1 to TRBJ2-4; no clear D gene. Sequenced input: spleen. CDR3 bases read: TGTGCCAGCAGTGATGCAGGCAGTAGTCAAAACACCTTGTAC. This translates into CASSDAGSSQNTLY. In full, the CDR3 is CASSDAGSSQNTLYF.